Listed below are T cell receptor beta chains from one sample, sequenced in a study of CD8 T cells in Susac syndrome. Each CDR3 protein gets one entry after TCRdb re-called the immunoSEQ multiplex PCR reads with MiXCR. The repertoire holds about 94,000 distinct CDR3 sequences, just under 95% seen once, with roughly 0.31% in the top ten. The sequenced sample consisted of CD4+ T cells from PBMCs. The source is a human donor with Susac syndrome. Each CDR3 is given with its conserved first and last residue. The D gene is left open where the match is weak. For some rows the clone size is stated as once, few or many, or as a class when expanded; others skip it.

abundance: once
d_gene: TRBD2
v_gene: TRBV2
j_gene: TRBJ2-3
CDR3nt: TGTGCCAGCAGCCCGACTAGCGGGCCCCGGGATACGCAGTATTTT
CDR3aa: CASSPTSGPRDTQYF

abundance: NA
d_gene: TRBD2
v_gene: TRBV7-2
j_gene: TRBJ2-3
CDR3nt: TGTGCCAGCAGCTTAAGAAGCGGGGGGGCTTGGTCAAGCACAGATACGCAGTATTTT
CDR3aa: CASSLRSGGAWSSTDTQYF

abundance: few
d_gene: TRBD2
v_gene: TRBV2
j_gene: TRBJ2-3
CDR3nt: TGTGCCAGCAGTGGCGGCGGGGGGTCCACAGATACGCAGTATTTT
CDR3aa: CASSGGGGSTDTQYF

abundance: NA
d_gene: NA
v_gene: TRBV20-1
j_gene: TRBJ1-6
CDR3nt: TGCAGTGCAATTAGAACACCGGGACGGACTTCACCCCTCCACTTT
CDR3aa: CSAIRTPGRTSPLHF

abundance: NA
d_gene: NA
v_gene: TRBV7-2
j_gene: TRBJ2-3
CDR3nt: TGTGCCAGCAGCTTAGGATACGGAACAGATACGCAGTATTTT
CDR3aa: CASSLGYGTDTQYF

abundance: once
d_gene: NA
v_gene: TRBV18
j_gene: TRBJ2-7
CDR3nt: TGTGCCAGCTCAGGACGGAACGAGCAGTACTTC
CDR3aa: CASSGRNEQYF

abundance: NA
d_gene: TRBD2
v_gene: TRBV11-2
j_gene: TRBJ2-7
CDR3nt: TGTGCCAGCAGCTTACTAGCGGGGGCCCGTTTCTACGAGCAGTACTTC
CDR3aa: CASSLLAGARFYEQYF

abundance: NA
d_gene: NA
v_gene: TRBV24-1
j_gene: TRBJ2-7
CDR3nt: TGTGCCACCAGTGATAGGGATAGGGGCCAGCAGTACTTC
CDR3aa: CATSDRDRGQQYF

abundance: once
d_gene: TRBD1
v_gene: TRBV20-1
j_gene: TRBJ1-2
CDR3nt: TGCAGTGCTAGACCGTCCGGGACAGGGGGCTGGGGCTACACCTTC
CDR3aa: CSARPSGTGGWGYTF

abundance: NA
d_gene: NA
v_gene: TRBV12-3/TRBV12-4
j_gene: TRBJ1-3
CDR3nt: TGTGCCAGCACCCCCGGACCGTACTCTGGAAACACCATATATTTT
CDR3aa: CASTPGPYSGNTIYF

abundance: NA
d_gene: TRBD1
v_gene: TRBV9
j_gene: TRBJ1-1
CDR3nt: TGTGCCAGCAGCGTCGGACCGGGACAGGGACGAGCTTTCTTT
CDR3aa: CASSVGPGQGRAFF

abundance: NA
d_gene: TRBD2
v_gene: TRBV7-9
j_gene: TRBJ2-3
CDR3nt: TGTGCCAGCAGCCCGAGCGGGGGGATGCGGACGCAGTATTTT
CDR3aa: CASSPSGGMRTQYF

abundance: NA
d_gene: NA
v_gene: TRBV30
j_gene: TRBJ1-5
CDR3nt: TGTGCCTGGAGCTCAAATCCAGGGTTTATTAGCAATCAGCCCCAGCATTTT
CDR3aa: CAWSSNPGFISNQPQHF

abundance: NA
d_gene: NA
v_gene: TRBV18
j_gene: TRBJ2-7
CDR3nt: TGTGCCAGCTCACCGTCGATAACAGTCAACTCCTACGAGCAGTACTTC
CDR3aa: CASSPSITVNSYEQYF

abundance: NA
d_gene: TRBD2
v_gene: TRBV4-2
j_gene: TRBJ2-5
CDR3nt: TGTGCCAGCAGCCAAGACAAGCGGGGGCTATACCAAGAGACCCAGTACTTC
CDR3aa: CASSQDKRGLYQETQYF

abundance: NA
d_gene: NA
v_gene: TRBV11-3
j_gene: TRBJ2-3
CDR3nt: TGTGCCAGCAGCTTCTTATTTGCAGATACGCAGTATTTT
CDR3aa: CASSFLFADTQYF

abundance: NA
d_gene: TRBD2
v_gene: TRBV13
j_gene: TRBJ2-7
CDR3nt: TGTGCCAGCAGGTACGCGGGACGGACTAGGGAGCAGTACTTC
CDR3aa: CASRYAGRTREQYF

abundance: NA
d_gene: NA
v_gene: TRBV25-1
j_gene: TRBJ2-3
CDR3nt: TGTGCCAGCAGGTCAGGGTATGGGTCAGATACGCAGTATTTT
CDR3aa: CASRSGYGSDTQYF

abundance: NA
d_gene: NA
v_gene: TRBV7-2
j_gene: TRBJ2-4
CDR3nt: TGTGCCAGCAGCGTACCTATTTCCTCGGCCAAAAACATTCAGTACTTC
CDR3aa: CASSVPISSAKNIQYF

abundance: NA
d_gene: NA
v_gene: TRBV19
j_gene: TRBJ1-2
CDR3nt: TGTGCCAGTAGATCGGCAGGGAGAGGTGGCTACACCTTC
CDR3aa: CASRSAGRGGYTF

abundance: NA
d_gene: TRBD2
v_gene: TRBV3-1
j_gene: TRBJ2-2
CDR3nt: TGTGCCAGCAGCCAAGACCCTAGCGGACCCACCGGGGAGCTGTTTTTT
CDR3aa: CASSQDPSGPTGELFF

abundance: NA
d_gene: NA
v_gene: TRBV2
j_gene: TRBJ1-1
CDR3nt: TGTGCCAGCAGCGCCAGGGAGACTGAAGCTTTCTTT
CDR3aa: CASSARETEAFF

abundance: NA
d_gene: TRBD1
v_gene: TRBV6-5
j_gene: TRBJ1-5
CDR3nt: TGTGCCAGCAGCATAGACAGGGGTCAGCCCCAGCATTTT
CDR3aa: CASSIDRGQPQHF

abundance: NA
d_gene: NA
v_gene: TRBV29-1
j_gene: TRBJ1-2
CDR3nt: TGCAGCGTTTGGGAAGACTATGGCTACACCTTC
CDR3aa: CSVWEDYGYTF

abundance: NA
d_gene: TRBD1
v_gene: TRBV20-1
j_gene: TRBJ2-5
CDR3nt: TGCAGTGGCCGGACAGGCCTCCGGGAGACCCAGTACTTC
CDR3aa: CSGRTGLRETQYF

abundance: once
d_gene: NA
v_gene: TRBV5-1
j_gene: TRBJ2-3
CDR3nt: TGCGCCAGCAGCTTGATCGATACGCAGTATTTT
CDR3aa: CASSLIDTQYF

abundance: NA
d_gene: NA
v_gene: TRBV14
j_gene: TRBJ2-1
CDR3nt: TGTGCCAGCAGCCGCGGACCTGAGCAGTTCTTC
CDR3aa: CASSRGPEQFF

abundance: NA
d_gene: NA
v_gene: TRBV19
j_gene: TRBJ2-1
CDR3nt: TGTGCCTGCAAAGCCGGGAATGAGCAGTTCTTC
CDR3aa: CACKAGNEQFF